This TCR beta chain is drawn from a study of blood T cell repertoires in COVID-19 (dated by TCRdb to about 2020). Background for the entire study: The collaborator samples originated in the United States, Italy and Spain and spanned the acute and convalescent phases of COVID-19. The prospective study material was composed of cDNA or gDNA derived from T cells, B-cell-depleted T cells, or PBMCs. Subjects who had been exposed to COVID-19, were actively infected with it, or had recovered from it provided the deeply sampled blood TCRbeta repertoires that made up the dataset. A freely available public database, intended as a resource for researchers studying the immune response to SARS-CoV-2, is where the repertoires were released. The samples were drawn from two sources: the first 160 participants of the ongoing ImmuneRACE study, and over 1,000 subjects contributed by 6 global collaborators. A de-identified subject ID, COVID-19 status, age in years and sex were almost always included in the sample metadata. Where available, HLA class I and class II types were taken from metadata supplied by the sample provider and were not determined by assay-based typing.

The immunoSEQ Assay, a bias-controlled multiplex PCR, was used to amplify TCRbeta CDR3 regions from genomic DNA. The study's own analysis went as follows. Within the assay, amplification of reference gene primers was used to estimate how many nucleated cells each sample contained. To quantify the absolute abundance of each unique TCRbeta CDR3 rearrangement, sequence reads were collapsed and filtered. For each sample, productive Simpson clonality was calculated by taking the square root of Simpson's diversity index across productive rearrangements. Not all clones reach the TCRdb copy of this immuneACCESS table, which keeps in-frame sequences only. Checked studies attribute under half of the gap to unresolved V genes and leave the rest unexplained. Clone size and the V and J calls come from that table; the DNA yielded D and trimming. In this sample the table shows over 250,000 clones, roughly 90% of which occur a single time. Jointly, the top ten make up 2% to 3% of the sample.

Points on this clone: There is no known antigen for this receptor. No base quality information exists; no much larger clone differs at one position.

Participants in the prospective study were aged about 18 to 89 years, lived in some 24 United States geographic areas, and enrolled through a virtual design. Cohort assignment in the prospective study relied on participant-reported clinical history from a screening survey and a study questionnaire. ImmuneRACE Cohort 3 recovered participants were defined by two consecutive negative NP/OP PCR tests, healthcare professional clearance, or symptom resolution. In the prospective study, whole blood, serum and a nasopharyngeal or oropharyngeal swab were collected from each participant by mobile phlebotomists. Over a 2-month period, participants in the prospective study had the option of providing additional blood draws and questionnaires. Before DNA extraction, blood samples from the prospective study were shipped at room temperature or frozen. There are 16 amino acids in the CDR3, from cysteine to phenylalanine inclusive. Solely the CDR3 DNA is kept, with 48 bases framed from the first base. V is shortened by 4 bases, J by 5 bases, and the region joining them spans 20 bases. The germline V gene supplies CDR1 KGHSH and CDR2 LQKENI.

The investigation overall reported the following: How much clinical and demographic metadata was included differed by source and by participant, and the metadata was provided uncurated.

This sequence was found in a man aged 55-75 years who had recovered from COVID-19. The rearranged chain carries TRBV18 and TRBJ1-2, with a tentative D gene TRBD1 over 6 matching bases. Sequencing was done on a sample of PBMCs or T cells enriched from blood (not recorded which). The nucleotide sequence is TGTGCCAGCTCACAACTTACGCCAGGGGAGGGATATGGCTACACCTTC. It encodes CASSQLTPGEGYGYTF.